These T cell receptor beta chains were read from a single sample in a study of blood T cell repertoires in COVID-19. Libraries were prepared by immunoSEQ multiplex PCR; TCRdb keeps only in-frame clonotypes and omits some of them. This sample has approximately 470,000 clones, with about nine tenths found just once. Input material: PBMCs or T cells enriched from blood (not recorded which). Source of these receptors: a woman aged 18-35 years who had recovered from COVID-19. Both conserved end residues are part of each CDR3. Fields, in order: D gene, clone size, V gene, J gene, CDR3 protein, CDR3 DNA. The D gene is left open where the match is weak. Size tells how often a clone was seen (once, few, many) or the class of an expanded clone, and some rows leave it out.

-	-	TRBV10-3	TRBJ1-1	CAISESRVNTEAFF	TGTGCCATCAGTGAGTCGAGGGTGAACACTGAAGCTTTCTTT
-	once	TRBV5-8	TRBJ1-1	CASSLAITEAFF	TGTGCCAGCAGCTTGGCCATTACTGAAGCTTTCTTT
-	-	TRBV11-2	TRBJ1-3	CASSPTRGSGNTIYF	TGTGCCAGCAGCCCCACCCGGGGGTCTGGAAACACCATATATTTT
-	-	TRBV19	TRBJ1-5	CASSISGVMGQPQHF	TGTGCCAGTAGTATATCAGGGGTGATGGGTCAGCCCCAGCATTTT
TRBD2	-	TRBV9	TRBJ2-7	CASSAGRGSYEQYF	TGTGCCAGCAGCGCCGGGAGGGGGTCCTACGAGCAGTACTTC
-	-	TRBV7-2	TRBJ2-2	CASSLARGPTGELFF	TGTGCCAGCAGCTTAGCGCGCGGGCCTACCGGGGAGCTGTTTTTT
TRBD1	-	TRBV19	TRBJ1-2	CASKPGGDYGYTF	TGTGCCAGTAAACCAGGGGGCGACTATGGCTACACCTTC
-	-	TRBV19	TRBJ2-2	CASSFRGADTGELFF	TGTGCCAGTAGTTTTAGGGGTGCCGACACCGGGGAGCTGTTTTTT
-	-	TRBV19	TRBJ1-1	CASSDTINTEAFF	TGTGCCAGTAGTGACACCATAAACACTGAAGCTTTCTTT
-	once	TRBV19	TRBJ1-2	CASSISSNYGYTF	TGTGCCAGTAGTATTAGCAGTAACTATGGCTACACCTTC
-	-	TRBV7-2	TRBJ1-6	CASSLGYSRGSPLHF	TGTGCCAGCAGCTTAGGCTATAGCCGAGGTTCACCCCTCCACTTT
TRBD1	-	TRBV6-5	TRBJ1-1	CASSYSTGGYQEAFF	TGTGCCAGCAGTTACTCAACAGGGGGGTACCAAGAAGCTTTCTTT
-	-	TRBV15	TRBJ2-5	CATSRDRSETQYF	TGTGCCACCAGCAGAGACCGGTCCGAGACCCAGTACTTC
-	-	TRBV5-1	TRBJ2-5	CASSYQGGGETQYF	TGCGCCAGCAGCTATCAGGGGGGTGGAGAGACCCAGTACTTC
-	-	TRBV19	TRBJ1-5	CASSGGRRSGDQPQHF	TGTGCCAGTAGTGGCGGGCGCCGTTCTGGCGATCAGCCCCAGCATTTT
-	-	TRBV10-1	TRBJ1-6	CASSELVQGLNSPLHF	TGCGCCAGCAGTGAGTTAGTTCAGGGGCTGAATTCACCCCTCCACTTT
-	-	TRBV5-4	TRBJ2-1	CASSLEKVTDNNEQFF	TGTGCCAGCAGCTTGGAGAAGGTGACAGACAACAATGAGCAGTTCTTC
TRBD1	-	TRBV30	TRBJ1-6	CAGSFGGTGENSPLHF	TGTGCCGGGTCTTTCGGGGGGACAGGAGAAAATTCACCCCTCCACTTT
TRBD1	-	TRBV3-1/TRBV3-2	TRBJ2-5	CASSLQGSSAAQYF	TGTGCCAGCAGCCTACAGGGGTCCTCGGCGGCCCAGTACTTC
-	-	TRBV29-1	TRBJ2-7	CSVDLGGPYEQYF	TGCAGCGTTGATTTGGGGGGGCCCTACGAGCAGTACTTC
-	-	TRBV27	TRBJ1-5	CASSLYRDYQPQHF	TGTGCCAGCAGTTTATACCGAGACTATCAGCCCCAGCATTTT
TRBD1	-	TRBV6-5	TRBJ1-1	CASSYSSRSGGTEAFF	TGTGCCAGCAGTTACTCTTCTAGGTCAGGGGGCACTGAAGCTTTCTTT
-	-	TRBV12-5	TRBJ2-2	CASEQTNTGELFF	TGTGCTAGTGAACAGACGAACACCGGGGAGCTGTTTTTT
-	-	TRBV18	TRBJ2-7	CASSPRQDYEQYF	TGTGCCAGCTCACCACGACAGGACTACGAGCAGTACTTC
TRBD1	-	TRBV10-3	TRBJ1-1	CAISETGTGDTEAFF	TGTGCCATCAGTGAGACTGGGACAGGGGACACTGAAGCTTTCTTT
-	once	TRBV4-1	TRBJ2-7	CASSHPGLTYEQYF	TGCGCCAGCAGCCACCCGGGACTGACCTACGAGCAGTACTTC
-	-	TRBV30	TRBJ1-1	CAWRAGYTEAFF	TGTGCCTGGAGGGCAGGGTACACTGAAGCTTTCTTT
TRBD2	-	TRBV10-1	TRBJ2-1	CASSEDAGGPRNEQFF	TGCGCCAGCAGTGAGGATGCGGGGGGGCCTAGAAATGAGCAGTTCTTC
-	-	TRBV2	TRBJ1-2	CASRGDFQLVGYTF	TGTGCCAGCAGGGGGGACTTCCAGTTAGTCGGCTACACCTTC
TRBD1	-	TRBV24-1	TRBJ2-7	CATSDSLGTGEEQYF	TGTGCCACCAGTGACTCTCTTGGGACAGGGGAAGAGCAGTACTTC
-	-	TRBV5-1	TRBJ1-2	CASSLDPGGYGYTF	TGCGCCAGCAGCTTGGATCCGGGAGGGTATGGCTACACCTTC
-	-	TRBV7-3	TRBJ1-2	CARGGENYGYTF	TGTGCCCGCGGGGGGGAAAACTATGGCTACACCTTC
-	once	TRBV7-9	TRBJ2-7	CASSHPTGYEQYF	TGTGCCAGCAGCCACCCCACAGGGTACGAGCAGTACTTC
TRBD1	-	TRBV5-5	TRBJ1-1	CASSPRTGATTEAFF	TGTGCCAGCAGCCCCCGGACAGGCGCGACGACTGAAGCTTTCTTT
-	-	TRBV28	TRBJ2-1	CASSSIQDYSYNEQFF	TGTGCCAGCAGCTCCATACAGGATTACTCCTACAATGAGCAGTTCTTC
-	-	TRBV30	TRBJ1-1	CAWSVAGAGTKNTEAFF	TGTGCCTGGAGTGTAGCGGGGGCAGGGACTAAGAACACTGAAGCTTTCTTT
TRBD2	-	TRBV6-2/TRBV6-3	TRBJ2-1	CASSLTSGAPSYNEQFF	TGTGCCAGCAGTTTGACTAGCGGGGCCCCCTCCTACAATGAGCAGTTCTTC